A selection of T cell receptor beta chains follows, all from one sample in a study of blood T cell repertoires in COVID-19. The method was immunoSEQ multiplex PCR; TCRdb's version includes in-frame clones alone and lacks a portion of them. The sample includes over 600,000 clones, about nine tenths seen only once; the top ten take 0.2% to 0.3%. What was sequenced was peripheral blood. Every receptor here comes from a young woman with acute or convalescent COVID-19. Both conserved end residues are part of each CDR3. Some rows have no size entry. The others give once, few or many, or a class for an expanded clone.

V gene,clone size,J gene,CDR3 protein
TRBV5-1,-,TRBJ2-7,CASSLGPSGEQYF
TRBV7-2,-,TRBJ1-2,CASSLRVIYGYTF
TRBV19,-,TRBJ2-2,CASQRGALTGSGELFF
TRBV7-9,-,TRBJ1-1,CASSLGTPEAFF
TRBV5-1,-,TRBJ2-7,CASSLGGTGIGLYF
TRBV5-6,-,TRBJ1-1,CASMLSGSSNTEAFF
TRBV7-9,-,TRBJ1-2,CASSSGSRPGNYGYTF
TRBV12-5,once,TRBJ2-7,CASGARLLGQTNYEQYF
TRBV5-1,once,TRBJ1-2,CASSAGQGARDYGYTF
TRBV3-1/TRBV3-2,-,TRBJ2-7,CASSQGYGTYEQYF
TRBV9,-,TRBJ2-7,CASSPGSPGAYEQYF
TRBV5-1,-,TRBJ2-1,CASSLGGLAINEQFF
TRBV6-1,-,TRBJ1-2,CASSEARWGDSRYGYTF
TRBV15,-,TRBJ2-1,CATSSGPGQFF
TRBV9,-,TRBJ1-1,CASSVVGGSMNTEAFF
TRBV19,few,TRBJ2-2,CASSDAWVEAGELFF
TRBV19,-,TRBJ1-1,CASTQDRAGTEAFF
TRBV4-3,-,TRBJ2-7,CASSQGSSYEQYF
TRBV19,-,TRBJ1-6,CASSAGREGSPLHF
TRBV11-2,few,TRBJ2-2,CASRPGLAFTGELFF
TRBV12-5,few,TRBJ1-5,CASGLLVGTVNQPQHF
TRBV20-1,-,TRBJ1-1,CSASGTEAFF
TRBV5-6,-,TRBJ1-6,CASSLPYRSNNSPLHF
TRBV9,-,TRBJ1-4,CASSPGQGGATNEKLFF
TRBV5-1,-,TRBJ1-2,CASSVDRPNYGYTF
TRBV4-3,-,TRBJ2-2,CASSQGIDREAGELFF
TRBV6-5,-,TRBJ1-1,CASSNSERTEAFF
TRBV24-1,-,TRBJ2-3,CATSLDGTDTQYF